This T cell receptor beta chain stems from a study of cytotoxic CD8 clonotypes in ibrutinib-treated CLL. For the study at large: Responses: approximately 25 partial, 2 complete; after median roughly 68 months, around 14 stayed remitted, approximately twelve progressed. Once patients had received a median about eleven months of treatment, range 6 to 36, response samples were obtained. Study-wide results and limits: Higher clonality was seen at ibrutinib response and a return toward baseline at progression.

The CDR3 is made up of 13 amino acids. V lost 4 bases, J lost 5 bases, and 11 bases lay in between. Germline V gene data show CDR1 as SGHDT and CDR2 as YYEEEE. Worth noting for this clone: What it recognizes is unknown.

Only in-frame clones appear in the TCRdb table, and some are missing; sequencing was by immunoSEQ multiplex PCR. The table records roughly 250,000 clones, about three quarters of them present only once. This receptor was identified in a human donor with chronic lymphocytic leukemia. The material was PBMCs, obtained after 24 months of ibrutinib treatment. The chain couples TRBV5-6 to TRBJ2-3; D ambiguous. CDR3 protein: CASSPELRDTQYF. The DNA of the CDR3 is TGTGCCAGCAGCCCGGAGTTACGAGATACGCAGTATTTT.